Given below is one T cell receptor beta chain in context. The antigen remains unidentified. This sample was taken from a study of CD8+ T cells in alopecia areata. Investigators isolated RNA and reverse transcribed it into cDNA to act as the sequencing template. Sequenced by immunoSEQ multiplex PCR; TCRdb stores in-frame clones only, minus some. The table has about 120,000 clones, approximately 52% seen once. The sample's treatment: oral pan-JAK inhibitor, 5-10 mg twice daily. Findings and caveats of the study: Higher clonality was seen in lesional scalp than in normal scalp, especially in alopecia totalis/universalis. The presence of one nonresponder keeps the tie between baseline CD8+ expansion and response uncertain. Many expanded lesional clones persisted in scalp and blood during tofacitinib treatment.

Germline lookup yields CDR1 LNHNV and CDR2 YYDKDF (reference sequence). The CDR3 length is 14 residues. After removal of 1 base from V and 5 bases from J, the junction contained 4 bases not matched to a gene. The chain employs TRBV15 and TRBJ2-7, with 8 bases matching TRBD1. Sample: CD8+ T cells sorted from blood, taken at week 4, from a patient treated with tofacitinib. This clonotype originated in a human donor with alopecia areata. The CDR3 DNA reads TGTGCCACCAGCAGAGGGACAGGGACCCACGAGCAGTACTTC. It yields the protein CATSRGTGTHEQYF.